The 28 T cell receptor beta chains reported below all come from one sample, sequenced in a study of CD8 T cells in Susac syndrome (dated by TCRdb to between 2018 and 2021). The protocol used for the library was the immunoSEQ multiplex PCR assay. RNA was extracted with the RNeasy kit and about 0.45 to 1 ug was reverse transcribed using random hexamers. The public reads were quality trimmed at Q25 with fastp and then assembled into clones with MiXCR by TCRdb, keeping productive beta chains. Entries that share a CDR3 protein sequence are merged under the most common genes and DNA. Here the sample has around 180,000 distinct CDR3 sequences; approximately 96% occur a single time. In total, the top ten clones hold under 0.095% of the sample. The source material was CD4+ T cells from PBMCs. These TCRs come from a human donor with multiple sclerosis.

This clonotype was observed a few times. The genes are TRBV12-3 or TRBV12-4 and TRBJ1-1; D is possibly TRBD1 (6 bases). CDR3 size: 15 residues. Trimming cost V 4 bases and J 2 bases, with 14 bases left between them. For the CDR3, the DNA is TGTGCCAGCAGTTCGCCCAGGGGACCCAACACTGAAGCTTTCTTT. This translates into CASSSPRGPNTEAFF.

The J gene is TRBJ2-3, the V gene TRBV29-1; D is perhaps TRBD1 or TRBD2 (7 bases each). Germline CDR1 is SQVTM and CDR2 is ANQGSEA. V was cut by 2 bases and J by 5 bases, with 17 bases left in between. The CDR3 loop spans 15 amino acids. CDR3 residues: CSVEQGGAGLDTQYF. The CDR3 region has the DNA TGCAGCGTTGAACAGGGGGGGGCTGGACTAGATACGCAGTATTTT.

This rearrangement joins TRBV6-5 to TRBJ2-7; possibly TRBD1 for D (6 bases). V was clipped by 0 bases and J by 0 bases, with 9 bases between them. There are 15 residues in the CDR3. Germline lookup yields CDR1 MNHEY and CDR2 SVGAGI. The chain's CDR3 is CASSYSGQSSYEQYF. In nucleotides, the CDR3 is TGTGCCAGCAGTTACTCCGGACAGAGCTCCTACGAGCAGTACTTC.

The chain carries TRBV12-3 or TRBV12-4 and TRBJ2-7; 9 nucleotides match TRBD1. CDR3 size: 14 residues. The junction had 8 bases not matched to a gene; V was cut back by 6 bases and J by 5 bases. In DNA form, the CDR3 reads TGTGCCAGCAGCCGAGGGGACAGGGCCAACGAGCAGTACTTC. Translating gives CASSRGDRANEQYF.

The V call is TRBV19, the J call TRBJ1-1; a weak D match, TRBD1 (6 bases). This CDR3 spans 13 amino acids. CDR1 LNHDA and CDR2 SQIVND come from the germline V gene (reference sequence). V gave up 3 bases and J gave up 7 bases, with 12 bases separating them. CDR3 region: CASSIPSGVEAFF. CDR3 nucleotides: TGTGCCAGTAGTATCCCCTCAGGGGTTGAAGCTTTCTTT.

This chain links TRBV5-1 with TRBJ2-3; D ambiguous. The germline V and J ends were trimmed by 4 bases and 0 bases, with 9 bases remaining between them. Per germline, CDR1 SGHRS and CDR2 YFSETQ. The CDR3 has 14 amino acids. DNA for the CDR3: TGCGCCAGCAGCCCACCCGGGAGCACAGATACGCAGTATTTT. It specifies CASSPPGSTDTQYF.

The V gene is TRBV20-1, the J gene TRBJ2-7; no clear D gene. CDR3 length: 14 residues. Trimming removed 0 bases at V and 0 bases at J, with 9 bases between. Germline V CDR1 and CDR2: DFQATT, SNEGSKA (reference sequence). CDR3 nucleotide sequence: TGCAGTGCTAGAGATCAGCCAGCCTCCTACGAGCAGTACTTC. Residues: CSARDQPASYEQYF.

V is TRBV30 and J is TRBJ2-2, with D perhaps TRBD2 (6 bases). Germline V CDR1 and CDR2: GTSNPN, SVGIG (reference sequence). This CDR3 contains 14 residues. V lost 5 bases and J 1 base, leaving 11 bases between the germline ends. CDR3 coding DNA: TGTGCCTGGGCGGGGTGGGGGAACACCGGGGAGCTGTTTTTT. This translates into CAWAGWGNTGELFF.

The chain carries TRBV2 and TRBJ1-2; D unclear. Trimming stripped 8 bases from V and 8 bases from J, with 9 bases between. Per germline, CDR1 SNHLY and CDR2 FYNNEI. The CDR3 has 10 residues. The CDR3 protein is CASSAGGYTF. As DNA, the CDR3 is TGTGCCAGCTCGGCAGGCGGCTACACCTTC.

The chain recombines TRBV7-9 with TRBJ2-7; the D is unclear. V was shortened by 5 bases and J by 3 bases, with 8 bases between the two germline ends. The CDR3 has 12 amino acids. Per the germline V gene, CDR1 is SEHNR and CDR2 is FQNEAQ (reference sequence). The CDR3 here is CASSQGYYEQYF. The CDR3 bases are TGTGCCAGCAGCCAAGGTTACTACGAGCAGTACTTC. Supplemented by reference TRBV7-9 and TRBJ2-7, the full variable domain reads DTGVSQNPRHKITKRGQNVTFRCDPISEHNRLYWYRQTLGQGPEFLTYFQNEAQLEKSRLLSDRFSAERPKGSFSTLEIQRTEQGDSAMYLCASSQGYYEQYFGPGTRLTVT.

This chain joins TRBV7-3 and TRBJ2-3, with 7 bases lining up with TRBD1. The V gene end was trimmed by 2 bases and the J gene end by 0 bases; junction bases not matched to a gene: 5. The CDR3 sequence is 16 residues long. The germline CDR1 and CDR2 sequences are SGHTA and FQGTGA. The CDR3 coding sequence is TGTGCCAGCAGCTTATCGGGGACAGCTAGCACAGATACGCAGTATTTT. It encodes CASSLSGTASTDTQYF.

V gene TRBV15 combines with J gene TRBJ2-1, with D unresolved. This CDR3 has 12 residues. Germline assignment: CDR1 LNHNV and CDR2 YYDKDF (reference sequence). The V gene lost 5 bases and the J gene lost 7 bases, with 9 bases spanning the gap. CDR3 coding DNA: TGTGCCACCAGCCCCAGAGGAAATGAGCAGTTCTTC. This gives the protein CATSPRGNEQFF.

The CDR3 region has the DNA TGTGCCAGCAGCTCCTGGACAGCTAGCACAGATACGCAGTATTTT. It translates to CASSSWTASTDTQYF. The chain recombines TRBV7-9 with TRBJ2-3, with D maybe TRBD1 (6 bases). Trimming removed 4 bases at V and 0 bases at J, with 11 bases between. Germline V gene lookup returns CDR1 SEHNR and CDR2 FQNEAQ (reference sequence). The CDR3 loop spans 15 amino acids.

The CDR3 DNA is TGTGCCAGCAGCTTGAGGGGGGACCCAAAGAACTACAATGAGCAGTTCTTC. This sequence encodes CASSLRGDPKNYNEQFF. V usage is TRBV7-9 and J usage is TRBJ2-1; D is possibly TRBD1 or TRBD2 (6 bases each). Germline V lookup: CDR1 SEHNR, CDR2 FQNEAQ (reference sequence). This CDR3 is built from 17 residues. V lost 3 bases and J 3 bases, leaving 18 bases between the germline ends.

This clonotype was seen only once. The CDR3 DNA reads TGTGCCAGCGACCGGGACAGGGGCTACGAGCAGTACTTC. Translating it yields CASDRDRGYEQYF. The gene calls are TRBV6-6 and TRBJ2-7, with 10 bases that match TRBD1. V was pared by 8 bases and J by 3 bases, with 4 bases of the junction left unmatched. This CDR3 comprises 13 residues. From germline, CDR1 is MNHNY and CDR2 SVGAGI (reference sequence).

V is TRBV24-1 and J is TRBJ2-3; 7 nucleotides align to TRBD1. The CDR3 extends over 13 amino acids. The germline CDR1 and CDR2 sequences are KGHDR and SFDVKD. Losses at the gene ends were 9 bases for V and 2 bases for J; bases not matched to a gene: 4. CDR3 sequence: CATGQASTDTQYF. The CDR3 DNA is TGTGCCACCGGACAGGCCTCCACAGATACGCAGTATTTT.

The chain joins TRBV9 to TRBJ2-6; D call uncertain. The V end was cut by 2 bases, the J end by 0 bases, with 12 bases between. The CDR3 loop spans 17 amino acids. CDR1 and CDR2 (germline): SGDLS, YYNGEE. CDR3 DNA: TGTGCCAGCAGCGTGGGCGGCAGGACCTCTGGGGCCAACGTCCTGACTTTC. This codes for CASSVGGRTSGANVLTF. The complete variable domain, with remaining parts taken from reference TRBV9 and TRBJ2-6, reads DSGVTQTPKHLITATGQRVTLRCSPRSGDLSVYWYQQSLDQGLQFLIQYYNGEERAKGNILERFSAQQFPDLHSELNLSSLELGDSALYFCASSVGGRTSGANVLTFGAGSRLTVL.

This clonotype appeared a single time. CDR3 region: CASSSGGGQGDTQYF. In nucleotides, the CDR3 is TGTGCCAGCAGCTCCGGAGGGGGTCAGGGAGATACGCAGTATTTT. The chain carries TRBV5-4 and TRBJ2-3, with D perhaps being TRBD1 or TRBD2 (6 bases each). CDR1 SGHNT and CDR2 YYREEE come from the germline V gene (reference sequence). V was cut by 3 bases and J by 5 bases, with 16 bases left in between. This CDR3 is built from 15 residues.

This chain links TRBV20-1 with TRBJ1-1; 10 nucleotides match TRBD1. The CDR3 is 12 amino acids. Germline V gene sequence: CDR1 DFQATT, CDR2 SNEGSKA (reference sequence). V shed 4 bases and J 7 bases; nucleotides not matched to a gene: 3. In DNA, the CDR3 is TGCAGTGCTACTGGGACAGGGGTTGAAGCTTTCTTT. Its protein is CSATGTGVEAFF.

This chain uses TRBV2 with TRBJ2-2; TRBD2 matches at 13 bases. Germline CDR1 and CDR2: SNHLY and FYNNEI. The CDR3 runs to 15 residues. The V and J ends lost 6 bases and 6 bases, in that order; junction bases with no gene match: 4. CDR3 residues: CASRGLAGLPGELFF. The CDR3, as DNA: TGTGCCAGCAGGGGACTAGCGGGGCTTCCCGGGGAGCTGTTTTTT.

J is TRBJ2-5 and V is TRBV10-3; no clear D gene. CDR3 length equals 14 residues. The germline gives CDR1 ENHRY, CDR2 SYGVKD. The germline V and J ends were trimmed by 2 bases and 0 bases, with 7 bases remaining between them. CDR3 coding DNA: TGTGCCATCAGTGAGGGGCCGTACCAAGAGACCCAGTACTTC. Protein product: CAISEGPYQETQYF.

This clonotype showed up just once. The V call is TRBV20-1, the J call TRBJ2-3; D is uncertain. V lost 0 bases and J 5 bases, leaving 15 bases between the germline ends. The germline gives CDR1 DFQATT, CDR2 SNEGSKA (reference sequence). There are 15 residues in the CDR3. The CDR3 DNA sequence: TGCAGTGCTAGAGATCTGCAAAGCTCTGTAGATACGCAGTATTTT. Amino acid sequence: CSARDLQSSVDTQYF.

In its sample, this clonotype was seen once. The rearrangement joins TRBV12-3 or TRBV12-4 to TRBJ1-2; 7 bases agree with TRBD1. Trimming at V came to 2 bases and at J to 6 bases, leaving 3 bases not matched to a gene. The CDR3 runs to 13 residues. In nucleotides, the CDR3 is TGTGCCAGCAGTTTAAGGGGGCAGCATGGCTACACCTTC. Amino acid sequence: CASSLRGQHGYTF.

CDR3 in DNA: TGTGCCAGCAGTGAATTTTTCGGGGATACGCAGTATTTT. This gives the protein CASSEFFGDTQYF. The chain carries TRBV25-1 and TRBJ2-3; no definite D call. The CDR3 has 13 amino acids. With 1 base removed from V and 6 bases from J, the gap between germline ends came to 8 bases. CDR1 is MGHDK and CDR2 is SYGVNS in the germline V gene. The full variable domain, rest sourced from reference TRBV25-1 and TRBJ2-3, is EADIYQTPRYLVIGTGKKITLECSQTMGHDKMYWYQQDPGMELHLIHYSYGVNSTEKGDLSSESTVSRIRTEHFPLTLESARPSHTSQYLCASSEFFGDTQYFGPGTRLTVL.

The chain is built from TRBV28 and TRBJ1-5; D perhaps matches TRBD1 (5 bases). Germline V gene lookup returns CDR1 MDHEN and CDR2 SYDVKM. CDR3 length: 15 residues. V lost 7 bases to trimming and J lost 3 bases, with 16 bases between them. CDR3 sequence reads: CASTLPRRDNQPQHF. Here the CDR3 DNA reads TGTGCCAGCACCCTTCCCCGCAGGGACAATCAGCCCCAGCATTTT.

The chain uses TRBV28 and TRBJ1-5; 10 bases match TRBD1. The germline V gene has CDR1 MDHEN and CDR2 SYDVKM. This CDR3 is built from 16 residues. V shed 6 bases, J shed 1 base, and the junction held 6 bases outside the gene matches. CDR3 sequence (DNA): TGTGCCAGCAGATCCCCGGGACAGGGGAGCAATCAGCCCCAGCATTTT. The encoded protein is CASRSPGQGSNQPQHF. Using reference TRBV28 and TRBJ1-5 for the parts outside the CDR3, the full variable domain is DVKVTQSSRYLVKRTGEKVFLECVQDMDHENMFWYRQDPGLGLRLIYFSYDVKMKEKGDIPEGYSVSREKKERFSLILESASTNQTSMYLCASRSPGQGSNQPQHFGDGTRLSIL.

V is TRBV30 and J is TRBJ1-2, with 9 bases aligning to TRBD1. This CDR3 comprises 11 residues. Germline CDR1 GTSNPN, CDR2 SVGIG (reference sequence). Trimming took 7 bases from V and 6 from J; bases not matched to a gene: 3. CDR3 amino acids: CALQGADGYTF. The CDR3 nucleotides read TGTGCCTTACAGGGGGCAGATGGCTACACCTTC.

CDR3 loop: CAWSVEIRGRILHF. The CDR3 bases are TGTGCCTGGAGTGTAGAAATAAGGGGCCGGATCCTCCACTTT. The gene calls are TRBV30 and TRBJ1-6, with D possibly being TRBD1 (5 bases). Germline loops: CDR1 GTSNPN, CDR2 SVGIG (reference sequence). The CDR3 has 14 amino acids. The V gene lost 0 bases and the J gene lost 15 bases, with 18 bases spanning the gap.